The 19 T cell receptor beta chains listed next were all sequenced from one sample in a study of blood T cells in healthy people across ages. A J-beta primer mix and a sample-barcoded 5' primer were used in a second PCR of about 7 to 12 cycles. TCRdb used MiXCR to reprocess the 5' RACE reads, holding one entry per CDR3 protein. The sample records 700,000 to 1,000,000 distinct CDR3 sequences, around 43% being singletons. Sequencing was done on a sample of blood. These receptors originate from a man aged 55 to 70 in good health.

This clonotype was found a few times. The rearrangement joins TRBV6-6 to TRBJ2-5, with D tentatively TRBD2 (5 bases). This CDR3 comprises 13 residues. The germline V gene has CDR1 MNHNY and CDR2 SVGAGI (reference sequence). Trimming stripped 6 bases from V and 3 bases from J, with 11 bases between. CDR3 nucleotides: TGTGCCAGCAGCGGACTTTCGAAAGAGACCCAGTACTTC. Amino acid sequence: CASSGLSKETQYF.

The chain combines TRBV3-1 with TRBJ2-1, with a tentative D call TRBD1 (5 bases). V was cut by 1 base and J by 8 bases, with 9 bases left in between. Germline lookup yields CDR1 LGHDT and CDR2 YNNKEL (reference sequence). The CDR3 totals 13 residues. CDR3 sequence reads: CASSQVEGDEQFF. CDR3 nucleotides: TGTGCCAGCAGCCAAGTTGAAGGGGATGAGCAGTTCTTC.

As to this clonotype: Compared with germline, one end of the junction differs, possibly owing to a read error. The chain employs TRBV7-9 and TRBJ2-1, with 12 bases matching TRBD1. Germline-derived CDR1 and CDR2 are SEHNR and FQNEAQ (reference sequence). This CDR3 comprises 19 residues. The CDR3 region has the DNA TGTGCCAGCAGCTTGGTGGGACAGGGGGCGCAAGGTGCGTACAATGCGCAGTTCTTC. Translating gives CASSLVGQGAQGAYNAQFF.

The chain links TRBV27 to TRBJ2-1, with TRBD2 matching over 12 bases. The CDR3 is made up of 13 amino acids. CDR1 is MNHEY and CDR2 is SMNVEV in the germline V gene (reference sequence). J was trimmed by 9 bases and V by 7 bases; bases with no gene match: 4. DNA of the CDR3: TGTGCCAGCACTAGCGGGGGGGCCATTGAGCAGTTCTTC. Translating it yields CASTSGGAIEQFF.

The rearrangement uses TRBV7-2 and TRBJ2-3; no clear D gene. The germline V and J ends were trimmed by 5 bases and 0 bases, with 9 bases remaining between them. CDR3 length: 14 amino acids. In germline, CDR1 is SGHTA, CDR2 FQGNSA. The CDR3 bases are TGTGCCAGCAGCGTAGGAGTTAGCACAGATACGCAGTATTTT. Translating gives CASSVGVSTDTQYF.

The rearrangement uses TRBV29-1 and TRBJ2-3; 9 bases are shared with TRBD1. This CDR3 has 15 amino acids. Germline assignment: CDR1 SQVTM and CDR2 ANQGSEA. The V gene end was trimmed by 6 bases and the J gene end by 1 base; junction bases not matched to a gene: 8. The CDR3 reads CSVVNRGRGTDTQYF. Written as DNA, the CDR3 is TGCAGCGTGGTGAACAGGGGGCGCGGCACAGATACGCAGTATTTT.

This clonotype was counted many times. The CDR3 reads CASSEGSYGYTF. The CDR3 DNA reads TGTGCCAGCAGTGAGGGCAGCTATGGCTACACCTTC. This rearrangement joins TRBV6-1 to TRBJ1-2; D remains ambiguous. This CDR3 is built from 12 residues. CDR1 and CDR2 from the germline V gene are MNHNS and SASEGT. V lost 3 bases and J lost 4, with 6 bases in between.

Ten or more counts support this clonotype. The chain employs TRBV7-2 and TRBJ2-5; TRBD1 agrees at 10 bases. This CDR3 is built from 14 residues. Germline trimming cut 5 bases from V and 4 bases from J; bases unmatched to any gene: 4. Germline-derived CDR1 and CDR2 are SGHTA and FQGNSA. The CDR3 region is CASSGQGVSETQYF. DNA for the CDR3: TGTGCCAGCAGCGGACAGGGGGTTTCAGAGACCCAGTACTTC.

This rearrangement joins TRBV6-2 or TRBV6-3 to TRBJ2-5; D is possibly TRBD1 (5 bases). The CDR3 sequence is 14 residues long. Germline CDR1 is MNHEY and CDR2 is SVGEGT. Between the trimmed V and J ends, which lost 2 bases and 5 bases, there was a span of 12 bases. The CDR3 DNA is TGTGCCAGCAGTTACCTGGGGCGGTCGGAGACCCAGTACTTC. As protein: CASSYLGRSETQYF.

This chain connects TRBV7-9 to TRBJ1-2; D might be TRBD1 (6 bases). The CDR3 spans 15 residues. Trimming left V 2 bases short and J 8 bases short, with 18 bases between. The germline V gene has CDR1 SEHNR and CDR2 FQNEAQ (reference sequence). CDR3 protein: CASSLTSQGSTGYTF. CDR3 in DNA: TGTGCCAGCAGCTTAACGAGCCAGGGGAGTACCGGCTACACCTTC.

The chain recombines TRBV5-1 with TRBJ1-5; D gene uncertain. Trimming left V 0 bases short and J 0 bases short, with 13 bases between. Germline V gives CDR1 SGHRS, CDR2 YFSETQ. The CDR3 is 17 residues long. The CDR3 region has the DNA TGCGCCAGCAGCTTGGAACGGCCAGACAATAGCAATCAGCCCCAGCATTTT. Translating it yields CASSLERPDNSNQPQHF.

This clonotype was detected only a few times. The rearrangement uses TRBV28 and TRBJ2-5, with TRBD2 matching over 9 bases. The CDR3 extends over 17 amino acids. Germline CDR1 is MDHEN and CDR2 is SYDVKM. With 2 bases clipped from V and 5 bases from J, the junction kept 12 bases outside the gene matches. The CDR3 loop reads CASSLLGGGAGGETQYF. The CDR3 DNA follows: TGTGCCAGCAGTTTACTAGGCGGGGGGGCCGGTGGTGAGACCCAGTACTTC.

This clonotype was detected once. This chain connects TRBV5-1 to TRBJ2-1; a weak D match, TRBD2 (6 bases). V was pared by 3 bases and J by 5 bases, with 9 bases between. This CDR3 contains 13 residues. Germline V gene sequence: CDR1 SGHRS, CDR2 YFSETQ. The DNA of the CDR3 is TGCGCCAGCAGCTGGGGACTGAACAATGAGCAGTTCTTC. It specifies CASSWGLNNEQFF.

This chain uses TRBV27 with TRBJ2-7; 7 bases match TRBD1. CDR1 and CDR2 (germline): MNHEY, SMNVEV (reference sequence). The ends lost 6 bases at V and 6 bases at J; junction bases unmatched: 5. The CDR3 totals 12 residues. Here the CDR3 reads CASRQGVAEQYF. The CDR3 DNA is TGTGCCAGCAGGCAGGGGGTAGCCGAGCAGTACTTC.

In this sample, this clonotype turned up many times. The chain has TRBV5-1 and TRBJ2-7, with D unresolved. Trimming removed 7 bases at V and 2 bases at J, with 13 bases between. Germline assignment: CDR1 SGHRS and CDR2 YFSETQ. This CDR3 is 13 amino acids long. The CDR3: CASGVDGTYEQYF. The CDR3 region has the DNA TGCGCCAGCGGAGTAGACGGCACCTACGAGCAGTACTTC.

The rearrangement links TRBV6-2 or TRBV6-3 to TRBJ2-5; D is possibly TRBD2 (7 bases). The CDR3 totals 16 residues. V shed 9 bases and J shed 4 bases, with 24 bases lying between them. In germline, CDR1 is MNHEY, CDR2 SVGEGT. The CDR3 reads CASLASRGGPRETQYF. DNA of the CDR3: TGTGCCAGTCTCGCCTCGAGGGGGGGGCCCCGAGAGACCCAGTACTTC.

About this clonotype itself: This may be a read error, as it is one base from a much larger clone. This rearrangement joins TRBV24-1 to TRBJ2-4, with 9 positions matching TRBD2. The CDR3 has 17 amino acids. V lost 7 bases to trimming and J lost 0 bases; unmatched junction nucleotides: 9. Per germline, CDR1 KGHDR and CDR2 SFDVKD. The CDR3 loop is CATSAGGLDRAKNIQYF. CDR3 DNA: TGTGCCACCAGCGCGGGGGGGCTGGACCGAGCCAAAAACATTCAGTACTTC.

This clonotype was counted a few times. The chain uses TRBV7-2 and TRBJ2-1; D may be TRBD2 (6 bases). CDR1 is SGHTA, CDR2 FQGNSA, per germline. Trimming removed 1 base at V and 0 bases at J, with 13 bases between. CDR3 length: 17 residues. In DNA form, the CDR3 reads TGTGCCAGCAGCTTAGTTGCGGGACTCAGCTCCTACAATGAGCAGTTCTTC. It encodes CASSLVAGLSSYNEQFF. Combining the CDR3 with reference TRBV7-2 and TRBJ2-1 gives the whole variable domain GAGVSQSPSNKVTEKGKDVELRCDPISGHTALYWYRQSLGQGLEFLIYFQGNSAPDKSGLPSDRFSAERTGGSVSTLTIQRTQQEDSAVYLCASSLVAGLSSYNEQFFGPGTRLTVL.

With regard to this clonotype: Sequence at one end of the junction differs from germline and may be a read error. V gene TRBV7-8 combines with J gene TRBJ2-1; D ambiguous. Looked up from germline, CDR1 is SGHVS and CDR2 is FQNEAQ. The CDR3 contains 14 residues. Here the CDR3 reads CAGSDRRSYNEQFF. CDR3 coding DNA: TGTGCCGGCAGTGACCGCCGCTCCTACAATGAGCAGTTCTTC.